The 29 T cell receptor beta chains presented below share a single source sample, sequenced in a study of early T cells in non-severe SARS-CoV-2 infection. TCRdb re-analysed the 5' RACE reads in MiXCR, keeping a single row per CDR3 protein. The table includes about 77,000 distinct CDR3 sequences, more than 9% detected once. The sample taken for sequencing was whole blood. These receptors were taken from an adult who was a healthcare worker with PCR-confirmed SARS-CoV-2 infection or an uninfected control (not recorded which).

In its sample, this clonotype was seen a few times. This chain's CDR3 is CASSLQPKGDEQFF. The CDR3, as DNA: TGTGCCAGCAGTTTACAGCCCAAGGGGGATGAGCAGTTCTTC. The chain combines TRBV27 with TRBJ2-1; a possible D gene is TRBD1 (6 bases). Trimming removed 2 bases from V and 8 bases from J, with 13 bases in between. The CDR3 loop spans 14 amino acids. From germline, CDR1 is MNHEY and CDR2 SMNVEV (reference sequence).

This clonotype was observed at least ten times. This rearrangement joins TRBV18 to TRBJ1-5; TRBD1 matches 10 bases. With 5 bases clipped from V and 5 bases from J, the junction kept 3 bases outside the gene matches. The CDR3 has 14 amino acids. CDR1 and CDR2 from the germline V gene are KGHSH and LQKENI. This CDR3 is CASSLTGGDQPQHF. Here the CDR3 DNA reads TGTGCCAGCTCATTGACAGGGGGCGATCAGCCCCAGCATTTT.

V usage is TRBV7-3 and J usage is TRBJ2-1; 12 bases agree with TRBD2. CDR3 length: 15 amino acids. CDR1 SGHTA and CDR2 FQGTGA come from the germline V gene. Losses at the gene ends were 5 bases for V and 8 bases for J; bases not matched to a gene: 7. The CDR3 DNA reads TGTGCCAGCAGCCCGCGACTAGCGGGAGTGGATGAGCAGTTCTTC. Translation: CASSPRLAGVDEQFF.

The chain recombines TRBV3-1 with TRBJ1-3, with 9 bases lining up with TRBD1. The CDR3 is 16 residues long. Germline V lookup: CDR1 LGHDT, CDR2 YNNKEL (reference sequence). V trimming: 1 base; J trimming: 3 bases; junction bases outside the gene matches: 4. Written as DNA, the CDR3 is TGTGCCAGCAGCCAAGGGGGACAGGGCCATGGAAACACCATATATTTT. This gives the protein CASSQGGQGHGNTIYF.

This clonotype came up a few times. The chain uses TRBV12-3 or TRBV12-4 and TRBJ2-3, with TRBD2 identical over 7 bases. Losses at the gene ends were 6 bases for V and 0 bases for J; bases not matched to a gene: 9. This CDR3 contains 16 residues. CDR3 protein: CASSPPFSGSTDTQYF. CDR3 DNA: TGTGCCAGCAGCCCACCCTTTAGCGGGAGCACAGATACGCAGTATTTT.

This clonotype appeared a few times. The CDR3 DNA reads as TGCGCCAGCAGCTCTGGGACAGGGGTCACAGATACGCAGTATTTT. It codes for CASSSGTGVTDTQYF. The J gene is TRBJ2-3, the V gene TRBV5-1; 10 bases match TRBD1. Trimming took 3 bases from V and 2 from J; bases not matched to a gene: 3. This CDR3 contains 15 residues. Germline loops: CDR1 SGHRS, CDR2 YFSETQ.

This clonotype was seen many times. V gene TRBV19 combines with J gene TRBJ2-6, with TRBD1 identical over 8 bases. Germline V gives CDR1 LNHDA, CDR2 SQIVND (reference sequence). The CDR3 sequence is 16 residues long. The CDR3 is CASRDRLFSGANVLTF. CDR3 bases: TGTGCTAGCCGGGACAGGTTATTCTCTGGGGCCAACGTCCTGACTTTC.

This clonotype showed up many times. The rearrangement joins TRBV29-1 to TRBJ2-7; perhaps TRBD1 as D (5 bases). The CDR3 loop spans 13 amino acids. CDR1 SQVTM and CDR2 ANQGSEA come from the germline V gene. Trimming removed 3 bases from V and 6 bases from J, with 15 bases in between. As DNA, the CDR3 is TGCAGCGTTGATGGGCAGGGTAGGAGCGAGCAGTACTTC. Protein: CSVDGQGRSEQYF.

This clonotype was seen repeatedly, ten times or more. Here the CDR3 DNA reads TGCGCCAGCATCGGGGGAGCCTACAATGAGCAGTTCTTC. Its translation is CASIGGAYNEQFF. This chain connects TRBV5-1 to TRBJ2-1; D possibly corresponds to TRBD2 (6 bases). CDR3 length equals 13 residues. Germline V gene data show CDR1 as SGHRS and CDR2 as YFSETQ. V was pared by 6 bases and J by 2 bases, with 9 bases between.

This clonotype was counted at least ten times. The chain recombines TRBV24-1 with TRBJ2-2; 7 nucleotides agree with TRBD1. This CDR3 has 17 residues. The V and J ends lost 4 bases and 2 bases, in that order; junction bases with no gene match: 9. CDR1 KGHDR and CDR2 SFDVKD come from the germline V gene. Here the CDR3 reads CATSDNLRGTNTGELFF. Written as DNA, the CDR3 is TGTGCCACCAGTGACAACCTCAGGGGGACAAACACCGGGGAGCTGTTTTTT.

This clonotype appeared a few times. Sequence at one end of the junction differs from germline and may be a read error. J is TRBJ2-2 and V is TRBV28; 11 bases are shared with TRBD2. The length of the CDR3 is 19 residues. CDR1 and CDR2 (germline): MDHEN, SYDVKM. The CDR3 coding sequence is TGTGCCAGCAGCCAATGGGACGGACTGACTAGCGGGAACTCCGGGGAGCTGTTTTTT. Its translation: CASSQWDGLTSGNSGELFF.

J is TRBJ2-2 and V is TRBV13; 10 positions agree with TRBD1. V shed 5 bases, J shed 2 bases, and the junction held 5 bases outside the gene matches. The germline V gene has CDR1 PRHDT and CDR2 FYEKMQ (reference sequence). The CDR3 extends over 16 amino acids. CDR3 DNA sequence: TGTGCCAGCAGCATCCTGACAGGGGGCAACACCGGGGAGCTGTTTTTT. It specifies CASSILTGGNTGELFF.

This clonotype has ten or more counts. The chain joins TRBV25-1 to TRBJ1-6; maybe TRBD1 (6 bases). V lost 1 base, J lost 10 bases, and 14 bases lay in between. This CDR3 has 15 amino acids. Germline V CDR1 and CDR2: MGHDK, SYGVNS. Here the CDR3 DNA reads TGTGCCAGCAGTGAATTGGACAGAGACCTCTCACCCCTCCACTTT. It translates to CASSELDRDLSPLHF.

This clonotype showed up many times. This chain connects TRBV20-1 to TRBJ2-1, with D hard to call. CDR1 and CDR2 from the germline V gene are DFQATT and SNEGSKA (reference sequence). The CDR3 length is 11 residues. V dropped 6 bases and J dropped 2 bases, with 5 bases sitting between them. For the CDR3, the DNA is TGCAGTGCCGAGACCTACAATGAGCAGTTCTTC. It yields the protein CSAETYNEQFF.

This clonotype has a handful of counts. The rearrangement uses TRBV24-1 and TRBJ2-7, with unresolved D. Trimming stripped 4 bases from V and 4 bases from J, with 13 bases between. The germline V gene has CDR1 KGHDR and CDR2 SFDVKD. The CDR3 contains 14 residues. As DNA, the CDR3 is TGTGCCACCAGTGACCCCGTCCGGGCTTACGAGCAGTACTTC. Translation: CATSDPVRAYEQYF.

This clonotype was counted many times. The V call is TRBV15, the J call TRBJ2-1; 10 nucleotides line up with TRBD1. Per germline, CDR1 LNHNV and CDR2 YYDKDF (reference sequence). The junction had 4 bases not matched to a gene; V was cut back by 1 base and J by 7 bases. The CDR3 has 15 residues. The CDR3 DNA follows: TGTGCCACCAGCAGAGGTGGGGACAGGGGAAATGAGCAGTTCTTC. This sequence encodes CATSRGGDRGNEQFF. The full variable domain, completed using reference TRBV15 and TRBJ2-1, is DAMVIQNPRYQVTQFGKPVTLSCSQTLNHNVMYWYQQKSSQAPKLLFHYYDKDFNNEADTPDNFQSRRPNTSFCFLDIRSPGLGDTAMYLCATSRGGDRGNEQFFGPGTRLTVL.

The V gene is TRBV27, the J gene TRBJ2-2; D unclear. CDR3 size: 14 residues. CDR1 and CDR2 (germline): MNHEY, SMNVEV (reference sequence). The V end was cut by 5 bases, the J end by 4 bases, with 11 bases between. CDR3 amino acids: CASSPTQGTGELFF. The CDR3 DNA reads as TGTGCCAGCAGTCCTACCCAAGGCACCGGGGAGCTGTTTTTT.

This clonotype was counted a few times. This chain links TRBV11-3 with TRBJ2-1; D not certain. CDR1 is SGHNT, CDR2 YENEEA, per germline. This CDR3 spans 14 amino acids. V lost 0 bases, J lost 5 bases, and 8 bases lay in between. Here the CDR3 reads CASSLEGYNNEQFF. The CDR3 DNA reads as TGTGCCAGCAGCTTAGAGGGCTATAACAATGAGCAGTTCTTC.

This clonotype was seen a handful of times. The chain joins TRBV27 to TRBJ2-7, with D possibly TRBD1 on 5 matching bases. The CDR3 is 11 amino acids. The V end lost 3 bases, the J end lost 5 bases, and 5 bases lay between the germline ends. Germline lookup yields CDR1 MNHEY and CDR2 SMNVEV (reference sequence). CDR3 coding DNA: TGTGCCAGCAGTTTGGGGCACGAGCAGTACTTC. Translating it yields CASSLGHEQYF.

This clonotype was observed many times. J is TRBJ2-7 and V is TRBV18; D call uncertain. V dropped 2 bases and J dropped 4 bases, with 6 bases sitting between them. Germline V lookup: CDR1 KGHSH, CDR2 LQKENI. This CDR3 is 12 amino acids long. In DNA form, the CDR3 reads TGTGCCAGCTCACCAACAGATTACGAGCAGTACTTC. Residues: CASSPTDYEQYF.

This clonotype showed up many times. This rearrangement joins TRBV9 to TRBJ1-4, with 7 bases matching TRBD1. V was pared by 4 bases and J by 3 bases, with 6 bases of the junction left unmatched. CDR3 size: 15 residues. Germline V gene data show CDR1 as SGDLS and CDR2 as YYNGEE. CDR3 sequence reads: CASSRWDSSNEKLFF. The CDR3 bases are TGTGCCAGCAGCCGATGGGACAGTTCTAATGAAAAACTGTTTTTT.

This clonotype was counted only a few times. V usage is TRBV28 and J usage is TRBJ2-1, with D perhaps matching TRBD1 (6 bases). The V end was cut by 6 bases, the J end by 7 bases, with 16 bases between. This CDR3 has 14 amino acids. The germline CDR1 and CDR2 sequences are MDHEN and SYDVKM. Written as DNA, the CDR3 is TGTGCCAGCAGCACTCTGCTACAGGGAAATGAGCAGTTCTTC. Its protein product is CASSTLLQGNEQFF.

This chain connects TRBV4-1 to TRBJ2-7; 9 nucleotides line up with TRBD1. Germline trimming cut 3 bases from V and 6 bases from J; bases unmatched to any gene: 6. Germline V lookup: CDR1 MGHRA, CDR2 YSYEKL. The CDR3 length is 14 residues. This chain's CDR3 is CASSHIDRGGEQYF. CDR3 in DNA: TGCGCCAGCAGCCACATCGACAGGGGGGGCGAGCAGTACTTC.

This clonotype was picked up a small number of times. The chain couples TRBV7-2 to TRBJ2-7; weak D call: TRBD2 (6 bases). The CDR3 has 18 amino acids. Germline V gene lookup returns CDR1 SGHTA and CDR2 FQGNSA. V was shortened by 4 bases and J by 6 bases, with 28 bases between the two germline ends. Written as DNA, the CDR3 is TGTGCCAGCAGCTCGGGGACCCCCCGGGCAGGGACTTTTCGCGAGCAGTACTTC. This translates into CASSSGTPRAGTFREQYF.

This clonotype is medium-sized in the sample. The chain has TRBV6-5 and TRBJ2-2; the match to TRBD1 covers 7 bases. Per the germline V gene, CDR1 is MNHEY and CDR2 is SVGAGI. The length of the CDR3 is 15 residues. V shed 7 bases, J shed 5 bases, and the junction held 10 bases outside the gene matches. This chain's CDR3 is CASIKWSGGTGELFF. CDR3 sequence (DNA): TGTGCCAGCATTAAGTGGTCAGGGGGAACCGGGGAGCTGTTTTTT.

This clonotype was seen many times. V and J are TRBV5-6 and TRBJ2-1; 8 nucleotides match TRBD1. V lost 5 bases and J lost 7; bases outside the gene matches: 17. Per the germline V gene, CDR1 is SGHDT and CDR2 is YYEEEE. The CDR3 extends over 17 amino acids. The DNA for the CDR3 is TGTGCCAGCAGTCTAACCGCAGGGGGCCGCTGGGTGAATGAGCAGTTCTTC. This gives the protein CASSLTAGGRWVNEQFF.

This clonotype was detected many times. The CDR3 DNA is TGTGCCAGCAGTTTATTTCCTTCACTCCGGGGACTGTTTTTT. It is translated as CASSLFPSLRGLFF. The V and J genes are TRBV28 and TRBJ1-4; no reliable D call. V was cut by 1 base and J by 13 bases, with 16 bases left in between. The CDR3 runs 14 residues. Per germline, CDR1 MDHEN and CDR2 SYDVKM.

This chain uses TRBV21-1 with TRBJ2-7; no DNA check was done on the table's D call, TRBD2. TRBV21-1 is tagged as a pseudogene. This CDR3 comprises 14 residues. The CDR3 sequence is CASRTSGRAYEQYF. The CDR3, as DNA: TGTGCCAGCAGAACTAGCGGGAGGGCCTACGAGCAGTACTTC.

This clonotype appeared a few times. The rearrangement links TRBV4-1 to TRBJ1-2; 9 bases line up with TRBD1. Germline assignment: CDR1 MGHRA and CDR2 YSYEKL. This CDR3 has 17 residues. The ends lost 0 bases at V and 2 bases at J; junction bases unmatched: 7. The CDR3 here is CASSQDPQGAQNYGYTF. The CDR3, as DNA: TGCGCCAGCAGCCAAGATCCACAGGGGGCGCAGAACTATGGCTACACCTTC.